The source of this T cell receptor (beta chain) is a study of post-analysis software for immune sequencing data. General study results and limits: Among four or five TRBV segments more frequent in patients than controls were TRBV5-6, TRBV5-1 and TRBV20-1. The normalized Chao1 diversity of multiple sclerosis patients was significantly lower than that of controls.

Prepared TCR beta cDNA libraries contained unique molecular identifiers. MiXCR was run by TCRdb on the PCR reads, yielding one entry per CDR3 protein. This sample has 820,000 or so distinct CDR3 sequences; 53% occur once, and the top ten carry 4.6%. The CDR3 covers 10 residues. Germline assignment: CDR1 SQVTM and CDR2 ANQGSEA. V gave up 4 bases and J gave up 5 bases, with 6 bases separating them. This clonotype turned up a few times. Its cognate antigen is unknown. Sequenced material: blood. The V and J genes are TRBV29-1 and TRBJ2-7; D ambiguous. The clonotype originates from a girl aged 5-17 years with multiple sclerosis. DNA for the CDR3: TGCAGCGTTGCCGCCCACGAGCAGTACTTC. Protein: CSVAAHEQYF.